The 15 T cell receptor beta chains below were found in one sample sequenced in a study of blood T cell repertoires in COVID-19. The method was immunoSEQ multiplex PCR; TCRdb's version includes in-frame clones alone and lacks a portion of them. The table has some 150,000 clones, around 89% seen once. The sequenced material came from PBMCs or T cells enriched from blood (not recorded which). These receptors came from a woman younger than 45 with acute COVID-19.

The rearrangement uses TRBV11-2 and TRBJ2-3; D ambiguous. Between the trimmed V and J ends, which lost 0 bases and 5 bases, there was a span of 6 bases. The CDR3 is 13 residues long. CDR1 is SGHAT and CDR2 is FQNNGV in the germline V gene. CDR3 protein: CASSLDRRDTQYF. CDR3 bases: TGTGCCAGCAGCTTAGATCGTAGAGATACGCAGTATTTT. Combining the CDR3 with reference TRBV11-2 and TRBJ2-3 gives the whole variable domain EAGVAQSPRYKIIEKRQSVAFWCNPISGHATLYWYQQILGQGPKLLIQFQNNGVVDDSQLPKDRFSAERLKGVDSTLKIQPAKLEDSAVYLCASSLDRRDTQYFGPGTRLTVL.

This chain joins TRBV11-2 and TRBJ2-4; no firm D call. Trimming took off 7 bases at V and 8 bases at J, with 15 bases between the two ends. Per germline, CDR1 SGHAT and CDR2 FQNNGV. The CDR3 is made up of 13 amino acids. The CDR3 here is CASKSVELDIQYF. The DNA of the CDR3 is TGTGCCAGCAAATCGGTAGAGTTAGACATTCAGTACTTC.

V and J are TRBV10-2 and TRBJ2-1; 8 bases line up with TRBD2. J was trimmed by 15 bases and V by 3 bases; bases with no gene match: 10. Germline CDR1 and CDR2: WSHSY and SAAADI. The CDR3 length is 13 residues. DNA of the CDR3: TGCGCCAGCAGTGATTCTAGCGGGTGGGGCCTGTTCTTC. Translating gives CASSDSSGWGLFF.

This chain uses TRBV19 with TRBJ2-7, with TRBD1 identical over 9 bases. The junction had 5 bases not matched to a gene; V was cut back by 5 bases and J by 0 bases. Germline V CDR1 and CDR2: LNHDA, SQIVND (reference sequence). The CDR3 sequence is 15 residues long. This CDR3 is CASSPRQGVSYEQYF. The DNA of the CDR3 is TGTGCCAGTAGTCCCCGACAGGGGGTCTCCTACGAGCAGTACTTC.

The rearrangement uses TRBV13 and TRBJ2-5, with 14 bases identical to TRBD2. The CDR3 runs to 16 residues. The germline CDR1 and CDR2 sequences are PRHDT and FYEKMQ (reference sequence). V gave up 4 bases and J gave up 2 bases; unmatched junction bases: 3. For the CDR3, the DNA is TGTGCCAGCAGCTACAGACTAGCGGGGGGGCAAGAGACCCAGTACTTC. This sequence encodes CASSYRLAGGQETQYF.

The chain combines TRBV6-6 with TRBJ2-7; TRBD1 agrees at 10 bases. Looked up from germline, CDR1 is MNHNY and CDR2 is SVGAGI (reference sequence). The CDR3 contains 13 residues. With 6 bases clipped from V and 7 bases from J, the junction kept 6 bases outside the gene matches. The DNA for the CDR3 is TGTGCCAGCAGCAGACAGGGGGCGGGGGAGCAGTACTTC. It is translated as CASSRQGAGEQYF.

The V and J genes are TRBV12-5 and TRBJ2-7; 15 nucleotides match TRBD2. Losses at the gene ends were 4 bases for V and 2 bases for J; bases not matched to a gene: 21. Germline V gene lookup returns CDR1 LGHNT and CDR2 FRNRAP. There are 22 residues in the CDR3. The chain's CDR3 is CASGSWYRSTGLAGGPAYEQYF. CDR3 sequence (DNA): TGTGCTAGTGGTTCTTGGTACCGTTCCACCGGACTAGCGGGAGGGCCGGCCTACGAGCAGTACTTC.

The V and J genes are TRBV30 and TRBJ1-4; D possibly corresponds to TRBD1 (5 bases). V shed 5 bases and J shed 8 bases, with 18 bases lying between them. This CDR3 comprises 14 residues. Germline CDR1 GTSNPN, CDR2 SVGIG (reference sequence). CDR3 amino acids: CAWRQYGGQEKLFF. DNA for the CDR3: TGTGCCTGGCGTCAATACGGTGGACAAGAAAAACTGTTTTTT.

This chain joins TRBV10-3 and TRBJ2-7; 7 positions match TRBD2. The CDR3 consists of 15 residues. J gave up 3 bases and V 8 bases, and 13 bases lay outside the gene matches. In germline, CDR1 is ENHRY, CDR2 SYGVKD. Here the CDR3 DNA reads TGTGCCATCCAGAAACAAGGGGAGGGCCTCTACGAGCAGTACTTC. This codes for CAIQKQGEGLYEQYF.

A single count supports this clone. This chain uses TRBV3-1 (or the pseudogene TRBV3-2) with TRBJ1-1; unclear D gene. There are 14 residues in the CDR3. V lost 0 bases and J lost 0, with 5 bases in between. Germline V gene sequence: CDR1 LGHDT, CDR2 YNNKEL (reference sequence). Here the CDR3 reads CASSQDQMNTEAFF. The CDR3 coding sequence is TGTGCCAGCAGCCAAGACCAGATGAACACTGAAGCTTTCTTT.

The chain recombines TRBV14 with TRBJ2-4; unclear D gene. V was clipped by 0 bases and J by 7 bases, with 13 bases between them. In germline, CDR1 is SGHDN, CDR2 FVKESK. There are 15 residues in the CDR3. The CDR3 is CASSQDLNRRNIQYF. Written as DNA, the CDR3 is TGTGCCAGCAGCCAAGACCTCAACAGAAGGAACATTCAGTACTTC.

This clone was counted a few times. The CDR3 coding sequence is TGTGCCAGCAGTGAGCAGGGTCGACCTTATGGCTACACCTTC. Translation: CASSEQGRPYGYTF. The J gene is TRBJ1-2, the V gene TRBV2, with a weak D call TRBD1 (5 bases). V was clipped by 3 bases and J by 5 bases, with 13 bases between them. Germline V CDR1 and CDR2: SNHLY, FYNNEI. This CDR3 has 14 amino acids.

The chain has TRBV29-1 and TRBJ2-3; the D is unclear. V lost 8 bases, J lost 2 bases, and 5 bases lay in between. Germline V gene sequence: CDR1 SQVTM, CDR2 ANQGSEA. This CDR3 has 10 amino acids. This CDR3 is CSTDTDTQYF. CDR3 in DNA: TGCAGCACAGACACAGATACGCAGTATTTT.

This sequence joins TRBV14 and TRBJ1-5; 9 positions agree with TRBD1. The CDR3 length is 20 residues. The germline gives CDR1 SGHDN, CDR2 FVKESK. Germline trimming cut 0 bases from V and 7 bases from J; bases unmatched to any gene: 19. This chain's CDR3 is CASSQESRGTGRPRGQPQHF. CDR3 nucleotides: TGTGCCAGCAGCCAAGAAAGTAGAGGGACAGGGAGACCCCGCGGACAGCCCCAGCATTTT.

The chain recombines TRBV5-1 with TRBJ2-2; TRBD1 aligns across 8 bases. Losses at the gene ends were 4 bases for V and 5 bases for J; bases not matched to a gene: 10. The CDR3 has 16 amino acids. The germline gives CDR1 SGHRS, CDR2 YFSETQ. CDR3 coding DNA: TGCGCCAGCAGCGATCCGGGACAGGAGATAACCGGGGAGCTGTTTTTT. This translates into CASSDPGQEITGELFF.